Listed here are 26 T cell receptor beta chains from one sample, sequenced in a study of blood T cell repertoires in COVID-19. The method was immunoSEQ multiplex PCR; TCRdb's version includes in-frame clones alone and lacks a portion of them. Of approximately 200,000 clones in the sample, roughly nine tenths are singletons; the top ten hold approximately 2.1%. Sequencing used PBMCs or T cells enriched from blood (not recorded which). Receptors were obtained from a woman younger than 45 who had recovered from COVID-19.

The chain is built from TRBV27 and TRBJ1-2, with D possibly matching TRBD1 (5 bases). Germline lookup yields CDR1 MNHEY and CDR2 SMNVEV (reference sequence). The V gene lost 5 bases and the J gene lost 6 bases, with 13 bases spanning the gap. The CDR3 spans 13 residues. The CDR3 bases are TGTGCCAGCAGTCAACAGGTGGGCAATGGCTACACCTTC. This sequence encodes CASSQQVGNGYTF.

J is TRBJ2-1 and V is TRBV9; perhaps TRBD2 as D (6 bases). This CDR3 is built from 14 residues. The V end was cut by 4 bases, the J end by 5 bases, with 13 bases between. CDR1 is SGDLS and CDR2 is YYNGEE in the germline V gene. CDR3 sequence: CASSLGWGDNEQFF. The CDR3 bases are TGTGCCAGCAGCCTAGGTTGGGGGGACAATGAGCAGTTCTTC.

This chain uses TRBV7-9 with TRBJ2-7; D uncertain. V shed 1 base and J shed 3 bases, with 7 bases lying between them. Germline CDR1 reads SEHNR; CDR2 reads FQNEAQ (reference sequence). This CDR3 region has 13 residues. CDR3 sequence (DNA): TGTGCCAGCAGCTTAGGCGATTTCTACGAGCAGTACTTC. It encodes CASSLGDFYEQYF. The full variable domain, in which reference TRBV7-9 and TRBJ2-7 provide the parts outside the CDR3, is DTGVSQNPRHKITKRGQNVTFRCDPISEHNRLYWYRQTLGQGPEFLTYFQNEAQLEKSRLLSDRFSAERPKGSFSTLEIQRTEQGDSAMYLCASSLGDFYEQYFGPGTRLTVT.

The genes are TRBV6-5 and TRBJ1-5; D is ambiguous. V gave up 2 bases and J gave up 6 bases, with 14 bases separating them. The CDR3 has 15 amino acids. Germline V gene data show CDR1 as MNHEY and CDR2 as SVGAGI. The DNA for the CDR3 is TGTGCCAGCAGTTACGTGCCTCTTACCGGTCAGCCCCAGCATTTT. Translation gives CASSYVPLTGQPQHF.

The CDR3 region has the DNA TGTGCCTGGCCCCCGCCCGAGCGGGAGATGAGAGAGACCCAGTACTTC. Its protein is CAWPPPEREMRETQYF. The chain couples TRBV30 to TRBJ2-5; 8 bases line up with TRBD2. CDR3 length: 16 amino acids. Trimming at V came to 5 bases and at J to 4 bases, leaving 15 bases not matched to a gene. Per the germline V gene, CDR1 is GTSNPN and CDR2 is SVGIG (reference sequence). Looking up the rest from reference TRBV30 and TRBJ2-5 gives the full variable domain: SQTIHQWPATLVQPVGSPLSLECTVEGTSNPNLYWYRQAAGRGLQLLFYSVGIGQISSEVPQNLSASRPQDRQFILSSKKLLLSDSGFYLCAWPPPEREMRETQYFGPGTRLLVL.

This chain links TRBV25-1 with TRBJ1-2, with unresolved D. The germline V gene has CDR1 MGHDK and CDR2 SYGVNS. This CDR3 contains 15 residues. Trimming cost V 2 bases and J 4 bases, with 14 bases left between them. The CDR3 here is CASSEPGVLGYGYTF. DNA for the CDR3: TGTGCCAGCAGTGAACCCGGGGTGCTGGGCTATGGCTACACCTTC.

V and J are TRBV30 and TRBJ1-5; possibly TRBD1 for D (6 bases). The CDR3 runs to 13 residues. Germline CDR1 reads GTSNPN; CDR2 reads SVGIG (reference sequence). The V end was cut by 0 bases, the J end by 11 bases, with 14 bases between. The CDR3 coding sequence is TGTGCCTGGAGTGTACAGGCCCCAGGGGCCCAGCATTTT. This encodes CAWSVQAPGAQHF.

CDR3 in amino acids: CSVPRSAVNTGELFF. CDR3 nucleotide sequence: TGCAGCGTTCCCCGGAGTGCGGTGAACACCGGGGAGCTGTTTTTT. V is TRBV29-1 and J is TRBJ2-2; D uncertain. Germline V gives CDR1 SQVTM, CDR2 ANQGSEA. Trimming took 5 bases from V and 1 from J, leaving 14 bases between them. This CDR3 region has 15 residues.

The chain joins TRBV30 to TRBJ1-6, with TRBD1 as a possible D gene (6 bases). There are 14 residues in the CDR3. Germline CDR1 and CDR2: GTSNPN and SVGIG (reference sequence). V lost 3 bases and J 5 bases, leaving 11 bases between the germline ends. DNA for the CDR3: TGTGCCTGGAGCCTCGGACAGAATAATTCACCCCTCCACTTT. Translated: CAWSLGQNNSPLHF.

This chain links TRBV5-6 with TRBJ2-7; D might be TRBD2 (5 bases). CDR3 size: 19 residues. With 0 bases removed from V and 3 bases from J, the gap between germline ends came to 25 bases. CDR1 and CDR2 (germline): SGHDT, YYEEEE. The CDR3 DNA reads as TGTGCCAGCAGCTTGGATAAAATTAGCGTTATCAGTAGAGTCTACGAGCAGTACTTC. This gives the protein CASSLDKISVISRVYEQYF.

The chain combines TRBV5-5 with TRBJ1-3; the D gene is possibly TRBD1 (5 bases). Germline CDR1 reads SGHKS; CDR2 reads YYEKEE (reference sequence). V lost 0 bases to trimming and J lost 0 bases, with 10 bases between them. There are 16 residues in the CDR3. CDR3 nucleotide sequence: TGTGCCAGCAGCTTGGATGGGGACTCCTCTGGAAACACCATATATTTT. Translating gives CASSLDGDSSGNTIYF. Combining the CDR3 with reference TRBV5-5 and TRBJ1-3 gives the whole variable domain DAGVTQSPTHLIKTRGQQVTLRCSPISGHKSVSWYQQVLGQGPQFIFQYYEKEERGRGNFPDRFSARQFPNYSSELNVNALLLGDSALYLCASSLDGDSSGNTIYFGEGSWLTVV.

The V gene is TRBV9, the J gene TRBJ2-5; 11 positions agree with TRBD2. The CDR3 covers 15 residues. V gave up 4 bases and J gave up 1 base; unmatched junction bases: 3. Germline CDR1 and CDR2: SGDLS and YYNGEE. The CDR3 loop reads CASSPGLAGQETQYF. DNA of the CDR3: TGTGCCAGCAGCCCTGGACTAGCGGGCCAAGAGACCCAGTACTTC.

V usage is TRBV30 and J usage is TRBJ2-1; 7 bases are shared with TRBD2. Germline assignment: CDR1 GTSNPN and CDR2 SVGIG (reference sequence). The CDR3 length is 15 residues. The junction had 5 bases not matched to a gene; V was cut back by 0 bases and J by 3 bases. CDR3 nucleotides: TGTGCCTGGAGTGTACCAAGCGGGGTCTACAATGAGCAGTTCTTC. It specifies CAWSVPSGVYNEQFF.

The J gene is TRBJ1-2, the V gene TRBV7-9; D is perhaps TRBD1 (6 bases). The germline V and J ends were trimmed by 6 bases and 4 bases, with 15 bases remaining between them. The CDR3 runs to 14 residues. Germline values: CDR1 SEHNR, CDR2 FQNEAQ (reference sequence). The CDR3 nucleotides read TGTGCCAGCAGTAAGGGGGGGTTCAGCTATGGCTACACCTTC. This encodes CASSKGGFSYGYTF.

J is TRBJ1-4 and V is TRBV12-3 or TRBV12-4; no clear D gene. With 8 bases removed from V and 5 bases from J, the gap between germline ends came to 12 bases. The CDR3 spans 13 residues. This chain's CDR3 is CASLAGQNEKLFF. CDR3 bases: TGTGCCAGCCTAGCTGGGCAGAATGAAAAACTGTTTTTT.

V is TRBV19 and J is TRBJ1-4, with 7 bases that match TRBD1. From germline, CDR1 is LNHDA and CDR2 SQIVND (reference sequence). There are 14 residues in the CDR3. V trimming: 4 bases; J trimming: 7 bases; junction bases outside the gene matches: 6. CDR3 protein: CASSRGQSFEKLFF. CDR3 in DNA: TGTGCCAGTAGTAGGGGACAGTCCTTTGAAAAACTGTTTTTT. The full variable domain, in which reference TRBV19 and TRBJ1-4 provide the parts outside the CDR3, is DGGITQSPKYLFRKEGQNVTLSCEQNLNHDAMYWYRQDPGQGLRLIYYSQIVNDFQKGDIAEGYSVSREKKESFPLTVTSAQKNPTAFYLCASSRGQSFEKLFFGSGTQLSVL.

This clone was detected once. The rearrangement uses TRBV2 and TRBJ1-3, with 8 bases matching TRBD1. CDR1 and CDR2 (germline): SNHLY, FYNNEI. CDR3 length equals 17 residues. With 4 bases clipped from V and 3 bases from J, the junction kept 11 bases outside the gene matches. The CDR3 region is CASSGWTGKEDGNTIYF. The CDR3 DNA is TGTGCCAGCAGTGGGTGGACAGGGAAAGAAGATGGAAACACCATATATTTT.

Written as DNA, the CDR3 is TGCGCCAGCAGCCAAGAGAGGCGGGGGGGCCTCGTCAATGAGCAGTTCTTC. This encodes CASSQERRGGLVNEQFF. V is TRBV4-3 and J is TRBJ2-1; 9 nucleotides match TRBD2. V lost 0 bases to trimming and J lost 6 bases; unmatched junction nucleotides: 9. CDR1 and CDR2 (germline): LGHNA, YSLEER. The CDR3 consists of 17 residues.

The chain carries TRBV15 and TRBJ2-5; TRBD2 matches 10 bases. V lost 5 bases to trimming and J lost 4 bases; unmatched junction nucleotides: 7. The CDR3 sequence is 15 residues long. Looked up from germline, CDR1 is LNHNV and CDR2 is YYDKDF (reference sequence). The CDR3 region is CATSPRLAGGETQYF. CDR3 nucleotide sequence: TGTGCCACCAGCCCCCGACTAGCGGGCGGAGAGACCCAGTACTTC.

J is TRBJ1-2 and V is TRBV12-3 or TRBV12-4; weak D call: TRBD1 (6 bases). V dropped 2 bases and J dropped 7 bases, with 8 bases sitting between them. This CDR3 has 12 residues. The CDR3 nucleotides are TGTGCCAGCAGTTTATCAGGGGCTGGCTACACCTTC. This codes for CASSLSGAGYTF.

The DNA of the CDR3 is TGTGCCTTCGACCGGACAGGGGTGACTGAAGCTTTCTTT. Its translation is CAFDRTGVTEAFF. The V call is TRBV30, the J call TRBJ1-1; 9 nucleotides agree with TRBD1. V was pared by 7 bases and J by 5 bases, with 8 bases of the junction left unmatched. CDR1 and CDR2 (germline): GTSNPN, SVGIG (reference sequence). This CDR3 region has 13 residues.

The CDR3 protein is CASSQGYPGNYEQYF. The CDR3 bases are TGCGCCAGCAGCCAAGGTTACCCGGGAAACTACGAGCAGTACTTC. The chain employs TRBV4-3 and TRBJ2-7, with D perhaps matching TRBD2 (5 bases). Looked up from germline, CDR1 is LGHNA and CDR2 is YSLEER. Deletions cut 1 base from V and 3 bases from J, with 13 bases between. The CDR3 length is 15 residues.

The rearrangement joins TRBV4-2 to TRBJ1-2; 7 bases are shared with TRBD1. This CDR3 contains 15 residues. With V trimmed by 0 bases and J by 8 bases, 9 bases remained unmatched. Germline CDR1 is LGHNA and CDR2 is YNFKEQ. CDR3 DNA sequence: TGTGCCAGCAGCCAAGATCCAGGACAGGCTTCCGGCTACACCTTC. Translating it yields CASSQDPGQASGYTF.

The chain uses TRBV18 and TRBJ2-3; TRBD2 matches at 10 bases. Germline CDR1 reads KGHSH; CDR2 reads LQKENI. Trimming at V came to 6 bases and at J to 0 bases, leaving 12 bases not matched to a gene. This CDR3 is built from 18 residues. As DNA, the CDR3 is TGTGCCAGCTCGCTCCACGGGCTAGCGGGGGTTAGCACAGATACGCAGTATTTT. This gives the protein CASSLHGLAGVSTDTQYF.

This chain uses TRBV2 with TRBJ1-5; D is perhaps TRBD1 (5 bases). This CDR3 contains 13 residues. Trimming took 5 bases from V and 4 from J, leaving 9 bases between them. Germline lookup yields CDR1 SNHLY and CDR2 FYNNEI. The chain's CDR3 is CASSLTENQPQHF. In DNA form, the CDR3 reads TGTGCCAGCAGTCTGACAGAAAATCAGCCCCAGCATTTT.

CDR3: CSAAGTGNTEAFF. The CDR3 DNA reads TGCAGCGCTGCCGGGACAGGGAACACTGAAGCTTTCTTT. The chain combines TRBV29-1 with TRBJ1-1, with 8 nucleotides matching TRBD1. V dropped 7 bases and J dropped 1; count of bases not matched to a gene: 5. This CDR3 has 13 amino acids. Germline V gives CDR1 SQVTM, CDR2 ANQGSEA.